These 26 T cell receptor beta chains were sequenced from one sample in a study of blood T cell repertoires in COVID-19. Using immunoSEQ multiplex PCR, the repertoire was profiled, and TCRdb retains in-frame clones only, with some absent. The sample carries tens of thousands of clones, 89% recorded once. Sample: peripheral blood. The receptors here all came from a man aged 55-75 years with acute or convalescent COVID-19.

The chain joins TRBV18 to TRBJ1-1; 7 nucleotides agree with TRBD1. V dropped 5 bases and J dropped 1; count of bases not matched to a gene: 16. CDR1 and CDR2 from the germline V gene are KGHSH and LQKENI. The CDR3 runs to 18 residues. This chain's CDR3 is CASSSFGQAVGGNTEAFF. In DNA form, the CDR3 reads TGTGCCAGCTCATCATTCGGACAGGCCGTAGGGGGGAACACTGAAGCTTTCTTT.

The rearrangement uses TRBV15 and TRBJ1-5; D ambiguous. V was pared by 0 bases and J by 4 bases, with 4 bases between. Germline loops: CDR1 LNHNV, CDR2 YYDKDF (reference sequence). The CDR3 runs 13 residues. Written as DNA, the CDR3 is TGTGCCACCAGCAGAGACAGAAATCAGCCCCAGCATTTT. Translated, it gives CATSRDRNQPQHF.

J is TRBJ1-1 and V is TRBV3-1 (or the pseudogene TRBV3-2); D is uncertain. Trimming removed 2 bases at V and 5 bases at J, with 12 bases between. The CDR3 is 14 residues long. Germline CDR1 reads LGHDT; CDR2 reads YNNKEL (reference sequence). CDR3 sequence (DNA): TGTGCCAGCAGCCAAATGATAAGCACTACTGAAGCTTTCTTT. Its protein product is CASSQMISTTEAFF.

This chain links TRBV7-9 with TRBJ1-2, with 7 bases matching TRBD1. CDR1 is SEHNR, CDR2 FQNEAQ, per germline (reference sequence). The length of the CDR3 is 19 residues. V lost 5 bases to trimming and J lost 4 bases; unmatched junction nucleotides: 22. The CDR3 reads CASSLFALGGSNFSYGYTF. The DNA for the CDR3 is TGTGCCAGCAGCCTATTCGCCTTAGGGGGCTCTAATTTCTCCTATGGCTACACCTTC.

The gene calls are TRBV5-1 and TRBJ2-3, with no clear D. CDR3 length: 14 amino acids. Germline V gene data show CDR1 as SGHRS and CDR2 as YFSETQ. Trimming took 4 bases from V and 3 from J, leaving 12 bases between them. The CDR3 loop is CASSPGTRTDTQYF. The CDR3 coding sequence is TGCGCCAGCAGCCCCGGTACGAGGACAGATACGCAGTATTTT. The full variable domain, its missing parts supplied by reference TRBV5-1 and TRBJ2-3, is KAGVTQTPRYLIKTRGQQVTLSCSPISGHRSVSWYQQTPGQGLQFLFEYFSETQRNKGNFPGRFSGRQFSNSRSEMNVSTLELGDSALYLCASSPGTRTDTQYFGPGTRLTVL.

The chain couples TRBV10-3 to TRBJ2-3, with TRBD1 matching over 11 bases. V shed 0 bases, J shed 8 bases, and the junction held 7 bases outside the gene matches. The CDR3 contains 16 residues. The germline CDR1 and CDR2 sequences are ENHRY and SYGVKD. For the CDR3, the DNA is TGTGCCATCAGTGAGTCTGGACAGGGGGCGCAAGGTACGCAGTATTTT. Translated, it gives CAISESGQGAQGTQYF.

CDR3 in DNA: TGTGCCAGCAGCCTAGGACAGGGGAGTCTCAGCTACACCTTC. Protein sequence: CASSLGQGSLSYTF. V is TRBV5-8 and J is TRBJ1-2, with 9 bases that match TRBD1. The ends lost 4 bases at V and 9 bases at J; junction bases unmatched: 10. Germline CDR1 is SGHTS and CDR2 is YDEGEE. The CDR3 runs to 14 residues.

The chain is built from TRBV7-2 and TRBJ2-3; 7 bases line up with TRBD1. The CDR3 loop spans 16 amino acids. V shed 5 bases, J shed 0 bases, and the junction held 8 bases outside the gene matches. Germline V gives CDR1 SGHTA, CDR2 FQGNSA. CDR3 sequence reads: CASSVDRVASTDTQYF. CDR3 bases: TGTGCCAGCAGCGTAGACAGGGTTGCTAGCACAGATACGCAGTATTTT.

This chain joins TRBV10-3 and TRBJ1-1; D may be TRBD1 (5 bases). The CDR3 has 13 amino acids. Germline CDR1 reads ENHRY; CDR2 reads SYGVKD. Trimming stripped 6 bases from V and 7 bases from J, with 15 bases between. The CDR3 here is CAIRPGRTGEAFF. The CDR3 DNA sequence: TGTGCCATCAGACCCGGCAGAACAGGTGAAGCTTTCTTT.

The V call is TRBV5-5, the J call TRBJ2-7; 7 positions match TRBD2. The CDR3 length is 14 residues. Trimming removed 4 bases from V and 3 bases from J; junction bases left unmatched: 7. Germline CDR1 reads SGHKS; CDR2 reads YYEKEE (reference sequence). The CDR3 sequence: CASSLRGVIYEQYF. CDR3 in DNA: TGTGCCAGCAGCCTCCGGGGGGTTATCTACGAGCAGTACTTC.

This clone was found a few times. This rearrangement joins TRBV7-3 to TRBJ1-6; TRBD1 is a possible D gene (6 bases). Germline CDR1 reads SGHTA; CDR2 reads FQGTGA. This CDR3 has 14 residues. V lost 4 bases and J lost 7, with 11 bases in between. The CDR3, as DNA: TGTGCCAGCAGCTCAACAGGGAGGAATTCACCCCTCCACTTT. This sequence encodes CASSSTGRNSPLHF.

The chain combines TRBV13 with TRBJ2-7; 10 nucleotides match TRBD2. The V segment lost 5 bases and the J segment 2 bases; nucleotides outside the gene matches: 9. The V gene's germline CDR1 is PRHDT and CDR2 FYEKMQ (reference sequence). There are 16 residues in the CDR3. CDR3 sequence: CASSPPGLAGAYEQYF. CDR3 coding DNA: TGTGCCAGCAGCCCCCCGGGGCTAGCGGGGGCCTACGAGCAGTACTTC.

This sequence joins TRBV6-5 and TRBJ1-1; weak D call: TRBD1 (6 bases). This CDR3 region has 14 residues. V lost 6 bases, J lost 7 bases, and 18 bases lay in between. Germline-derived CDR1 and CDR2 are MNHEY and SVGAGI. The CDR3: CASRTNRETVEAFF. The DNA of the CDR3 is TGTGCCAGCAGGACGAACAGGGAAACGGTTGAAGCTTTCTTT.

The chain joins TRBV24-1 to TRBJ2-3; 9 bases align to TRBD1. The CDR3 is made up of 15 amino acids. J was trimmed by 6 bases and V by 3 bases; bases with no gene match: 6. Germline loops: CDR1 KGHDR, CDR2 SFDVKD. CDR3 nucleotide sequence: TGTGCCACCAGTGATCGCGACAGGGGGGCCGATACGCAGTATTTT. Translation gives CATSDRDRGADTQYF.

The chain carries TRBV7-2 and TRBJ1-1; TRBD1 matches 7 bases. V shed 6 bases, J shed 4 bases, and the junction held 8 bases outside the gene matches. CDR1 and CDR2 (germline): SGHTA, FQGNSA. This CDR3 has 14 amino acids. The DNA for the CDR3 is TGTGCCAGCAGAGGGGACAGTGGATTCACTGAAGCTTTCTTT. This sequence encodes CASRGDSGFTEAFF.

J is TRBJ1-6 and V is TRBV19, with 9 bases that match TRBD1. V shed 7 bases, J shed 1 base, and the junction held 2 bases outside the gene matches. This CDR3 is built from 15 residues. Germline V gene lookup returns CDR1 LNHDA and CDR2 SQIVND (reference sequence). CDR3 protein: CASTGTGSYNSPLHF. As DNA, the CDR3 is TGTGCCAGTACCGGGACAGGGTCCTATAATTCACCCCTCCACTTT.

The chain joins TRBV7-9 to TRBJ2-1, with D tentatively TRBD2 (5 bases). V was clipped by 3 bases and J by 4 bases, with 16 bases between them. Germline lookup yields CDR1 SEHNR and CDR2 FQNEAQ (reference sequence). The CDR3 contains 16 residues. CDR3 DNA sequence: TGTGCCAGCAGCTTTACCTCTAGTTGGGAGTACAATGAGCAGTTCTTC. Its protein is CASSFTSSWEYNEQFF.

CDR3 bases: TGTGCCAGCAGCGTTAGGGGGACAGGGGATTCACCCCTCCACTTT. It yields the protein CASSVRGTGDSPLHF. V is TRBV7-9 and J is TRBJ1-6, with 10 positions matching TRBD1. The CDR3 runs 15 residues. The V and J ends lost 5 bases and 8 bases, in that order; junction bases with no gene match: 6. Germline V CDR1 and CDR2: SEHNR, FQNEAQ (reference sequence). Supplemented by reference TRBV7-9 and TRBJ1-6, the full variable domain reads DTGVSQNPRHKITKRGQNVTFRCDPISEHNRLYWYRQTLGQGPEFLTYFQNEAQLEKSRLLSDRFSAERPKGSFSTLEIQRTEQGDSAMYLCASSVRGTGDSPLHFGNGTRLTVT.

The chain has TRBV4-2 and TRBJ1-6; D is unresolved. Germline loops: CDR1 LGHNA, CDR2 YNFKEQ. V dropped 4 bases and J dropped 8 bases, with 27 bases sitting between them. CDR3 size: 19 residues. As DNA, the CDR3 is TGTGCCAGCAGCCTGAATTTATGGAGAGGGCTTAGGAATGATTCACCCCTCCACTTT. Amino acids: CASSLNLWRGLRNDSPLHF.

The chain combines TRBV21-1 with TRBJ1-3. TRBV21-1 is reported as a pseudogene. This CDR3 comprises 16 residues. The CDR3 DNA is TGTGCCAGCAGCAAGGAGGGACTCTACTCTGGAAACACCATATATTTT. It yields the protein CASSKEGLYSGNTIYF.

This chain links TRBV6-2 or TRBV6-3 with TRBJ2-3, with 8 bases that match TRBD2. This CDR3 has 17 amino acids. Germline V lookup: CDR1 MNHEY, CDR2 SVGEGT. V lost 6 bases and J lost 0; bases outside the gene matches: 11. This chain's CDR3 is CASSPRGSGTSTDTQYF. In DNA, the CDR3 is TGTGCCAGCAGCCCCCGTGGTAGCGGGACTAGCACAGATACGCAGTATTTT.

The CDR3: CASSPSGTTNEKLFF. CDR3 sequence (DNA): TGTGCCAGCAGCCCCTCCGGGACAACTAATGAAAAACTGTTTTTT. The J gene is TRBJ1-4, the V gene TRBV7-9, with unresolved D. The germline V gene has CDR1 SEHNR and CDR2 FQNEAQ (reference sequence). V lost 5 bases and J 0 bases, leaving 10 bases between the germline ends. The CDR3 is 15 amino acids.

The chain combines TRBV2 with TRBJ2-3; 8 bases are shared with TRBD2. The CDR3 covers 14 residues. Looked up from germline, CDR1 is SNHLY and CDR2 is FYNNEI. Losses at the gene ends were 8 bases for V and 0 bases for J; bases not matched to a gene: 4. The CDR3 sequence: CASRGGISTDTQYF. The DNA for the CDR3 is TGTGCCAGCCGGGGGGGGATTAGCACAGATACGCAGTATTTT.

The chain uses TRBV19 and TRBJ2-7, with D perhaps matching TRBD1 (6 bases). CDR1 is LNHDA, CDR2 SQIVND, per germline (reference sequence). V gave up 6 bases and J gave up 3 bases, with 18 bases separating them. This CDR3 spans 15 amino acids. In DNA form, the CDR3 reads TGTGCCAGTAGCCGTACCTACAGGGACAACTACGAGCAGTACTTC. It specifies CASSRTYRDNYEQYF.

Comment on this clone: Relative to the germline gene, one junction end is altered; a read error may explain this. The J gene is TRBJ2-7, the V gene TRBV12-3 or TRBV12-4; D is undetermined. The CDR3 length is 12 residues. The CDR3, as DNA: TGTGCCAGCAGTTTAGGACTTTCCGAGCAGTGCTTC. It is translated as CASSLGLSEQCF.

The V and J genes are TRBV6-5 and TRBJ2-7; perhaps TRBD1 as D (6 bases). The CDR3 has 15 amino acids. Germline loops: CDR1 MNHEY, CDR2 SVGAGI. The V end was cut by 4 bases, the J end by 1 base, with 14 bases between. This chain's CDR3 is CASSSLTGFSYEQYF. The CDR3 DNA follows: TGTGCCAGCAGTTCCCTGACAGGATTTTCCTACGAGCAGTACTTC.